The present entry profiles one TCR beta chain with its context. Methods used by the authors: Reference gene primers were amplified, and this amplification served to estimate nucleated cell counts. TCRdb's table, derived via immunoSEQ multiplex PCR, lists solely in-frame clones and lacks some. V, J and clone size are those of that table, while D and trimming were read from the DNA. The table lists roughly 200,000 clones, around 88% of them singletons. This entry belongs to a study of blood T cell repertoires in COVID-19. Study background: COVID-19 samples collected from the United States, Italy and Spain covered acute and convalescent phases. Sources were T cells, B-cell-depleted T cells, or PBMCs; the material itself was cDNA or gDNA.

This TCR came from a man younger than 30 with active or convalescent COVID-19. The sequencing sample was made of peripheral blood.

CDR3 in DNA: TGTGCCAGCAGCGTATTTGGAGGGAGTGGGGACAGGGGCGAAGAGCAGTACTTC. Translating gives CASSVFGGSGDRGEEQYF. This chain uses TRBV9 with TRBJ2-7, with 10 bases matching TRBD1. The CDR3 is 18 residues long. In germline, CDR1 is SGDLS, CDR2 YYNGEE. V lost 1 base, J lost 7 bases, and 17 bases stayed unmatched.